Listed below are T cell receptor beta chains from one sample, sequenced in a study of cytomegalovirus exposure and HLA in healthy donors. TCRdb's table, derived via immunoSEQ multiplex PCR, lists solely in-frame clones and lacks some. The top ten clones hold 2.5% to 3% of a sample with under 140,000 clones, 60% to 85% of them seen once. The sample consisted of PBMCs. The receptors shown here come from a woman aged 60-75 years in good health and CMV-seropositive. Both conserved end residues are part of each CDR3. The D gene is left open where the match is weak. Size values are once, few and many counts, or a class for expanded clones, and some rows have none.

>TRBV7-2|NA|TRBD1|TRBJ2-4|17
TGTGCCAGCAGCTTAGGGGGGGACAGGGGAGCCAAAAACATTCAGTACTTC
CASSLGGDRGAKNIQYF
>TRBV7-9|NA|TRBD1|TRBJ1-5|15
TGTGCCAGCAGCTTAGGGGACAGGGGCAATCAGCCCCAGCATTTT
CASSLGDRGNQPQHF
>TRBV11-2|NA|TRBD2|TRBJ2-7|13
TGTGCCAGCAGCTTACGAGCGGGAGGCGAGCAGTACTTC
CASSLRAGGEQYF
>TRBV9|NA|TRBD1|TRBJ2-1|15
TGTGCCAGCAGCGTAGTTGGGACAGGGTCTGGGAGGCAGTTCTTC
CASSVVGTGSGRQFF
>TRBV5-1|once|TRBD2|TRBJ2-2|16
TGCGCCAGCAGTTATAGCGGGAGCGCGAACACCGGGGAGCTGTTTTTT
CASSYSGSANTGELFF
>TRBV11-2|once|TRBD2|TRBJ2-5|17
TGTGCCAGCAGCTTAGGGCTCACTAGCGGAGATCTAGAGACCCAGTACTTC
CASSLGLTSGDLETQYF
>TRBV4-2|NA|TRBD2|TRBJ2-7|16
TGTGCCAGCAGCCGCAATCGGGCTAGCGGCTACTACGAGCAGTACTTC
CASSRNRASGYYEQYF
>TRBV18|once|NA|TRBJ1-1|19
TGTGCCAGCTCACCAAATCAGTGGATAGGCACAGATCCGAACACTGAAGCTTTCTTT
CASSPNQWIGTDPNTEAFF
>TRBV6-6|NA|NA|TRBJ1-5|14
TGTGCCAGCAGTTACTCCGGGGGGGGACAGCCCCAGCATTTT
CASSYSGGGQPQHF
>TRBV4-1|NA|TRBD2|TRBJ2-3|14
TGCGCCAGCACCAGGACTAGCGGGTGGGATACGCAGTATTTT
CASTRTSGWDTQYF
>TRBV27|NA|TRBD2|TRBJ2-1|15
TGTGCCAGCAGTTACCGGGAGGGTCTCTACAATGAGCAGTTCTTC
CASSYREGLYNEQFF
>TRBV18|few|TRBD2|TRBJ2-1|15
TGTGCCAGCTCACCGGGACTAGCGGGAATGAATGAGCAGTTCTTC
CASSPGLAGMNEQFF
>TRBV5-1|NA|TRBD1|TRBJ2-1|15
TGCGCCAGCAGGACCGGGACAGCTTTTTACAATGAGCAGTTCTTC
CASRTGTAFYNEQFF
>TRBV2|NA|NA|TRBJ2-3|13
TGTGCCAGCGGGAGCCCCTTCACAGATACGCAGTATTTT
CASGSPFTDTQYF
>TRBV10-3|NA|TRBD2|TRBJ2-7|13
TGTGCCTTAGCGGGAGGTGCCTCCCACGAGCAGTACTTC
CALAGGASHEQYF
>TRBV2|NA|NA|TRBJ2-2|15
TGTGCCAGCAGGACGCACAGGGCTGGCACCGGGGAGCTGTTTTTT
CASRTHRAGTGELFF
>TRBV19|NA|TRBD2|TRBJ2-1|13
TGTGCCACCCGAGGGAGGGCCAACAATGAGCAGTTCTTC
CATRGRANNEQFF
>TRBV28|once|NA|TRBJ2-5|15
TGTGCCAGCAGTCCCCTCGACAGGTACCAAGAGACCCAGTACTTC
CASSPLDRYQETQYF
>TRBV18|NA|NA|TRBJ2-7|14
TGTGCCAGCTCGCCTAAACGGGACTCCTCCGAGCAGTACTTC
CASSPKRDSSEQYF
>TRBV7-9|NA|NA|TRBJ2-7|15
TGTTCCAGCAGCTTTGCTCGGGGAAGCTCCTACGAGCAGTACTTC
CSSSFARGSSYEQYF
>TRBV7-2|NA|NA|TRBJ1-2|15
TGTGCCAGCAGCTTATCAGGGATGGCAGGCTATGGCTACACCTTC
CASSLSGMAGYGYTF
>TRBV28|NA|NA|TRBJ1-1|15
TGTGCCAGCAGTTTACCCGCTACAGGGAACACTGAAGCTTTCTTT
CASSLPATGNTEAFF
>TRBV9|NA|TRBD1|TRBJ2-5|17
TGTGCCAGCAGCGACGACACGATCGGGACAGGGGACGAGACCCAGTACTTC
CASSDDTIGTGDETQYF
>TRBV7-9|NA|NA|TRBJ2-7|15
TGTGCCAGCAGTTATAGGAGGGGGCCCCTCGTTGAGCAGTACTTC
CASSYRRGPLVEQYF
>TRBV30|NA|NA|TRBJ1-1|13
TGTGCCGGGACCCCGGGATATGACACTGAAGCTTTCTTT
CAGTPGYDTEAFF
>TRBV10-3|NA|NA|TRBJ1-1|15
TGTGCCATCAGTACCCCGGGAACAGCGGGCACTGAAGCTTTCTTT
CAISTPGTAGTEAFF
>TRBV7-3|NA|TRBD2|TRBJ2-2|13
TGTGCCAGCAGCCCTGGGAGGGCCGGGGAGCTGTTTTTT
CASSPGRAGELFF
>TRBV7-6|NA|NA|TRBJ1-4|17
TGTGCCAGCCCCCTGAAGGCAGGGCAACCAACTAATGAAAAACTGTTTTTT
CASPLKAGQPTNEKLFF
>TRBV5-1|NA|NA|TRBJ1-4|16
TGCGCCAGCAGCTTGGGATTGGGGGGGCGGTTTGAAAAACTGTTTTTT
CASSLGLGGRFEKLFF
>TRBV6-1|NA|TRBD1|TRBJ2-3|16
TGTGCCAGCAGTGAAATTACCGGGACAGCCACAGATACGCAGTATTTT
CASSEITGTATDTQYF
>TRBV7-8|NA|NA|TRBJ1-1|13
TGTGCCAGCAGCTGGACCCTTCGGGGAGATGCTTTCTTT
CASSWTLRGDAFF
>TRBV27|NA|NA|TRBJ2-7|13
TGTGCCAGCAGACTAGAGTACGGTTACGAGCAGTACTTC
CASRLEYGYEQYF
>TRBV11-2|NA|NA|TRBJ1-1|13
TGTGCCAGCAGCTTAGACCGGAACACTGAAGCTTTCTTT
CASSLDRNTEAFF
>TRBV7-7|NA|TRBD2|TRBJ2-5|17
TGTGCTAGCAGCCCCGGGACTAGCGGGAGCCTAAACGGGGCCCAGTACTTC
CASSPGTSGSLNGAQYF
>TRBV11-2|NA|TRBD2|TRBJ2-1|17
TGTGCCAGCAGCTTAGATAGGGGACTAGCGGGATACAATGAGCAGTTCTTC
CASSLDRGLAGYNEQFF
>TRBV18|NA|NA|TRBJ2-5|13
TGTGCCAGCTCACCAACTCCCGAAGAGACCCAGTACTTC
CASSPTPEETQYF
>TRBV6-6|NA|NA|TRBJ2-4|15
TGTGCCAGCAGTTACGGCTGGGGCACCCAAAACATTCAGTACTTC
CASSYGWGTQNIQYF
>TRBV28|NA|NA|TRBJ2-1|16
TGTGCCAGCAGTCCAGCCGGGACAACACACTACAATGAGCAGTTCTTC
CASSPAGTTHYNEQFF
>TRBV9|NA|TRBD1|TRBJ2-1|20
TGTGCCAGCAGCCCACTCCCTGGGACAGGGGGCGCTGGGGCCTACAATGAGCAGTTCTTC
CASSPLPGTGGAGAYNEQFF
>TRBV11-2|NA|TRBD2|TRBJ2-7|15
TGTGCCAGCAGCTTAGAATACCTAGCGGGCGACGAGCAGTACTTC
CASSLEYLAGDEQYF
>TRBV5-1|NA|TRBD1|TRBJ2-7|16
TGCGCCAGCAGCCAACAGACAGGGGCGGTCTCCTACGAGCAGTACTTC
CASSQQTGAVSYEQYF